Each of the 14 T cell receptor beta chains below was sequenced from the same sample in a study of shared clonotypes between healthy human individuals. Sequenced by immunoSEQ multiplex PCR; TCRdb stores in-frame clones only, minus some. Altogether over 850,000 clones are present, more than 75% being singletons, with the ten largest covering about 0.52%. Sequenced input: memory CD4+ T cells from PBMCs. Subset denoted: CD45RA-negative fraction. The receptors originated from a man aged 18 to 30 in good health. Some clones in this sample may be carry-over from other donors' samples.

This chain links TRBV5-1 with TRBJ2-7; D is perhaps TRBD1 (6 bases). The CDR3 has 16 amino acids. V lost 4 bases and J 5 bases, leaving 22 bases between the germline ends. Germline V lookup: CDR1 SGHRS, CDR2 YFSETQ. CDR3 bases: TGCGCCAGCAGCCCAACAAGAGGGACACGGGCGGACGAGCAGTACTTC. It yields the protein CASSPTRGTRADEQYF. Full variable domain (missing parts from reference TRBV5-1 and TRBJ2-7): KAGVTQTPRYLIKTRGQQVTLSCSPISGHRSVSWYQQTPGQGLQFLFEYFSETQRNKGNFPGRFSGRQFSNSRSEMNVSTLELGDSALYLCASSPTRGTRADEQYFGPGTRLTVT.

The rearrangement links TRBV28 to TRBJ1-3; D possibly corresponds to TRBD1 (6 bases). The CDR3 totals 16 residues. CDR1 is MDHEN and CDR2 is SYDVKM in the germline V gene. With 8 bases removed from V and 4 bases from J, the gap between germline ends came to 21 bases. CDR3 protein: CASARYRAGTGNTIYF. The CDR3 region has the DNA TGTGCCAGCGCCCGCTACAGGGCTGGAACCGGAAACACCATATATTTT.

The chain joins TRBV6-5 to TRBJ2-4; the match to TRBD1 covers 10 bases. The CDR3 extends over 13 amino acids. The J segment lost 6 bases and the V segment lost 7 bases, leaving 3 bases of the junction unmatched. CDR1 is MNHEY and CDR2 is SVGAGI in the germline V gene. This CDR3 reads CASKRTGGNIQYF. CDR3 DNA sequence: TGTGCCAGCAAACGGACAGGGGGAAACATTCAGTACTTC.

This clone was counted between two and nine times. The gene calls are TRBV28 and TRBJ1-4, with a weak D call TRBD1 (5 bases). CDR1 and CDR2 (germline): MDHEN, SYDVKM. The CDR3 length is 16 residues. Trimming removed 6 bases at V and 4 bases at J, with 18 bases between. The CDR3 DNA sequence: TGTGCCAGCAGGCGCAGGAAAACAGGATTTAATGAAAAACTGTTTTTT. Its protein product is CASRRRKTGFNEKLFF.

V gene TRBV7-9 combines with J gene TRBJ2-1; D gene ambiguous. Germline V lookup: CDR1 SEHNR, CDR2 FQNEAQ (reference sequence). The V gene lost 0 bases and the J gene lost 12 bases, with 21 bases spanning the gap. CDR3 size: 16 residues. The CDR3 sequence is CASSLATTPVNDGQFF. CDR3 coding DNA: TGTGCCAGCAGCTTAGCCACGACACCAGTAAATGATGGGCAGTTCTTC.

Regarding this clone: Other DNA sequences in this specimen translate into the identical CDR3. This chain uses TRBV28 with TRBJ2-7; possible D gene TRBD2, 5 bases. Germline lookup yields CDR1 MDHEN and CDR2 SYDVKM. Trimming took off 2 bases at V and 2 bases at J, with 7 bases between the two ends. The CDR3 length is 13 residues. The CDR3 region is CASSLSGPYEQYF. The CDR3 DNA reads as TGTGCCAGCAGTTTAAGCGGTCCCTACGAGCAGTACTTC.

The V gene is TRBV5-1, the J gene TRBJ1-1; 7 bases align to TRBD1. Germline loops: CDR1 SGHRS, CDR2 YFSETQ. CDR3 length: 14 amino acids. Unmatched junction bases numbered 4, after V lost 0 bases and J lost 5 bases. The CDR3 sequence is CASSLVDRLTEAFF. The DNA of the CDR3 is TGCGCCAGCAGCTTGGTGGACAGGCTGACTGAAGCTTTCTTT.

This clone was found a few times. The identical CDR3 is also encoded by other nucleotide sequences in the sample. The chain employs TRBV25-1 and TRBJ1-1; TRBD1 matches at 7 bases. CDR3 size: 14 residues. Germline assignment: CDR1 MGHDK and CDR2 SYGVNS. V lost 5 bases to trimming and J lost 0 bases; unmatched junction nucleotides: 3. This CDR3 reads CASSKGQVNTEAFF. The CDR3, as DNA: TGTGCCAGCAGTAAAGGACAGGTGAACACTGAAGCTTTCTTT.

This clone came up a few times. This chain links TRBV5-1 with TRBJ2-1; 9 bases are a match to TRBD2. The CDR3 consists of 16 residues. CDR1 is SGHRS, CDR2 YFSETQ, per germline. The V and J ends lost 4 bases and 0 bases, in that order; junction bases with no gene match: 5. The CDR3: CASSLLTSGSYNEQFF. Here the CDR3 DNA reads TGCGCCAGCAGCCTTCTGACTAGCGGCTCCTACAATGAGCAGTTCTTC.

The chain carries TRBV14 and TRBJ2-1, with TRBD2 matching 9 bases. The V gene's germline CDR1 is SGHDN and CDR2 FVKESK. The CDR3 extends over 18 amino acids. V gave up 0 bases and J gave up 2 bases; unmatched junction bases: 8. The CDR3: CASSQDLSSGDPYNEQFF. The DNA for the CDR3 is TGTGCCAGCAGCCAAGATCTTTCTAGCGGGGACCCCTACAATGAGCAGTTCTTC.

This sequence joins TRBV19 and TRBJ2-7; D ambiguous. Trimming cost V 1 base and J 5 bases, with 12 bases left between them. The length of the CDR3 is 14 residues. CDR1 is LNHDA, CDR2 SQIVND, per germline (reference sequence). The CDR3 DNA sequence: TGTGCCAGTAGTATAGCATTACAGCCTAACGAGCAGTACTTC. It yields the protein CASSIALQPNEQYF.

The V and J genes are TRBV7-9 and TRBJ2-7; the D gene could be TRBD1 or TRBD2 (5 bases each). Trimming stripped 8 bases from V and 2 bases from J, with 16 bases between. This CDR3 spans 14 amino acids. Germline CDR1 is SEHNR and CDR2 is FQNEAQ (reference sequence). CDR3 in amino acids: CASERTGHPYEQYF. The CDR3 bases are TGTGCCAGCGAACGAACGGGGCACCCCTACGAGCAGTACTTC.

V is TRBV28 and J is TRBJ2-3; the D is unclear. Germline V gene sequence: CDR1 MDHEN, CDR2 SYDVKM. This CDR3 is built from 16 residues. The V and J ends lost 4 bases and 3 bases respectively, with 17 bases between them. The CDR3, as DNA: TGTGCCAGCAGTTCGCCCCAAGGGATCACTACAGATACGCAGTATTTT. This sequence encodes CASSSPQGITTDTQYF. The variable domain in full, with the rest retrieved from reference TRBV28 and TRBJ2-3, is DVKVTQSSRYLVKRTGEKVFLECVQDMDHENMFWYRQDPGLGLRLIYFSYDVKMKEKGDIPEGYSVSREKKERFSLILESASTNQTSMYLCASSSPQGITTDTQYFGPGTRLTVL.

Concerning this clone itself: This CDR3 is also generated by other DNA sequences in the sample. The genes are TRBV4-2 and TRBJ2-3; D may be TRBD2 (6 bases). The CDR3 extends over 14 amino acids. Germline assignment: CDR1 LGHNA and CDR2 YNFKEQ. Trimming removed 1 base at V and 1 base at J, with 6 bases between. The DNA of the CDR3 is TGTGCCAGCAGCCAAGGCGGGGGCACAGATACGCAGTATTTT. As protein: CASSQGGGTDTQYF.